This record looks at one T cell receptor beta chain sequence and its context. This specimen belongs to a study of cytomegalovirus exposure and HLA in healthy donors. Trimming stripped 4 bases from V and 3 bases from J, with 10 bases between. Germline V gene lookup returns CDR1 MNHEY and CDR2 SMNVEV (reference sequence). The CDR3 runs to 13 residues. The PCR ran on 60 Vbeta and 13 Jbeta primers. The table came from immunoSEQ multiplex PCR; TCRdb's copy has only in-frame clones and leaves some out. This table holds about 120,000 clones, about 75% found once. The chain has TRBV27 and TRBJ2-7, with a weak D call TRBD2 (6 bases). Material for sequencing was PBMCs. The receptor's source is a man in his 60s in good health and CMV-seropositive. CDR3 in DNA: TGTGCCAGCAGTTCCAACGGGGGCTACGAGCAGTACTTC. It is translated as CASSSNGGYEQYF.